The source of this T cell receptor beta chain is a study of persistence of HIV-infected CD4 T cells (dated by TCRdb to 2018 to 2020). For the wider study: The median time the participants had spent on suppressive ART was 7 to 9 years. Peripheral blood samples of up to roughly 180 mL were collected at multiple time points, except for a couple of participants, who underwent leukapheresis at a single time point. Anti-CD3/anti-CD28 stimulation activated a higher proportion of cells, with a lower memory fraction, than antigen stimulation. CMV- and HIV-1 Gag-responding CD4+ T cells were isolated from ART-treated individuals so that antigen-driven clonal expansion of HIV-1-infected cells could be examined. The clonality of all cells in each sorted population was assessed by TCRbeta sequencing, whereas the clonality of infected cells was assessed by proviral sequencing. The TCR cluster analysis across participants included roughly 8 participants for CMV and over 5 participants for Gag.

Overall study results and their limits: Antigen-responding cells were enriched for degenerate expanded CDR3beta sequences, which suggests convergent selection of CD4+ responses to CMV and Gag. TCRbeta richness in CMV- and Gag-responding cells was significantly lower than in anti-CD3/anti-CD28-responding cells; CMV-responding cells had higher oligoclonality than CD3/CD28-stimulated and Gag-responding cells. The study involved few individuals and tested only a limited range of antigens. A correlation was observed between TCR oligoclonality and proviral oligoclonality within the same sorted populations. Restriction of bulk TCR analyses to the rare CMV-responding cells that actually carried HIV-1 proviruses was not possible.

TCRbeta repertoires were sequenced from genomic DNA with the immunoSEQ hsTCRB assay version 4 in survey mode. Genomic DNA was diluted to roughly 10 ng/uL, and up to roughly 1 ug per sample was used for TCRbeta sequencing. The paper's processing steps were these. TCRbeta data analysis was done in ImmunoSeq Analyzer 3.0, and diversity was calculated on productive nucleotide rearrangements. The improved Chao index was used to estimate lower-bound TCR diversity, and the Gini coefficient was used to estimate clonality using the Immunarch R package. When different nucleotide rearrangements encoded the same CDR3beta amino acid sequence, each rearrangement was treated as a distinct clonotype. Differential abundance analysis found TCRbeta sequences that were significantly enriched in antigen-responding cells compared with anti-CD3/anti-CD28-activated cells. TCRs were clustered by predicted peptide-MHC specificity with GLIPH2, both within individual participants and across merged participant data sets. TCRdb took this table from immuneACCESS and kept in-frame rearrangements with V and J called. Such tables lack part of the clones; where checked against another copy, unresolved V genes explain under half of the gap, and the rest is unexplained. That table supplies the V and J calls and clone size; D and trimming were determined from the DNA. The sample table records about 46,000 clones; 70% to 90% of these occur just once. Around 3.4% of the sample is in the top ten clones.

Comment on this clone: The antigen it binds to is not known. Base-call qualities are not available, and no considerably larger clone is one nucleotide away.

Counted from cysteine to phenylalanine, this CDR3 has 16 amino acids. Of the read, only the CDR3 DNA is kept; its 48 bases are in frame from base 1. CDR1 and CDR2 (LGHDT, YNNKEL) derive from the germline V gene (reference sequence). Compared with germline, V lacks 4 bases and J lacks 6 bases; bases without a gene match: 5. According to the study, the label for this sample's treatment or condition signals: suppressive antiretroviral therapy. Cells were stimulated with anti-CD3/anti-CD28 magnetic beads as a nonspecific positive control representing the CD4+ T cell repertoire. CD4+ T cells that responded were sorted based on upregulation of both CD40 ligand and CD69. HIV-1-infected adults in whom suppressive ART had been started during chronic infection were enrolled as participants. For at least 4 years, participants had undetectable plasma HIV-1 RNA, below 50 copies/mL. To be included, a participant needed positive CMV serology and a CD4+ T cell count above 400 cells/uL. Before stimulation, PBMCs were isolated using density centrifugation and depleted of CD8+ T cells. For roughly 17 hours, CD8-depleted PBMCs were stimulated with anti-CD28/CD49d costimulation, a CD40-blocking antibody, and enfuvirtide, which was added to prevent new infections. Cell sorting was done on a Beckman Coulter MoFlo Legacy or XDP sorter, and dead cells were excluded with propidium iodide. Genomic DNA was extracted with the QIAamp DNA Mini Kit for samples above one million cells, otherwise with the Quick-DNA Microprep Kit.

The sequence derives from an adult woman with HIV who was CMV-seropositive. Sequencing was performed on CD4+ T cells sorted from PBMCs after roughly 20-hour stimulation, taken from a patient who received antiretroviral therapy. In the paper's terms, the cell subset or site label means: CD40L+CD69+ CD4 T cells responding to anti-CD3/anti-CD28 beads, representing the overall repertoire. This chain joins TRBV3-1 (or the pseudogene TRBV3-2) to TRBJ2-2; 13 nucleotides in the junction match TRBD2. The CDR3 region: CASSPRLAGGSGELFF. In nucleotides, the sequence is TGTGCCAGCAGCCCCAGACTAGCGGGGGGTTCCGGGGAGCTGTTTTTT.